The entry below gives a single T cell receptor beta chain sequence along with its context. Its antigen remains unidentified. The sample belongs to a study of shared clonotypes between healthy human individuals. Across the study: Each donor contributed plates that comprised three CD4 naive, three CD4 memory, two CD8 naive and one CD8 memory. Study-level findings and limits: When naive CD4 clonotypes were compared across a handful of donors, roughly 4.9% were shared.

Naive CD8 cells comprised CD45RO-negative, CCR7-positively selected cells, excluding terminally differentiated effector memory CD45RA+ cells. Trimming removed 1 base from V and 4 bases from J; junction bases left unmatched: 4. Germline-derived CDR1 and CDR2 are PRHDT and FYEKMQ (reference sequence). The CDR3 extends over 15 amino acids. Produced via immunoSEQ multiplex PCR; TCRdb's table is partial and in-frame only. Seen here are 760,000 or so clones, 90% to 97% observed once, and the top ten hold less than 0.25%. The chain uses TRBV13 and TRBJ2-1; 7 bases agree with TRBD2. The TCR was taken from a man between 25 and 39 years old in good health. The specimen was naive CD8+ T cells sorted from blood. The CDR3 bases are TGTGCCAGCAGCTTAGCTAGCGGACTTTACAATGAGCAGTTCTTC. It encodes CASSLASGLYNEQFF.